The 31 T cell receptor beta chains given below trace back to one sample, sequenced in a study of tumor-infiltrating lymphocytes in primary liver carcinoma. For blood RNA, unsorted whole blood served as the source, and germline DNA was extracted too. Constant-region priming of about 520 ng total RNA yielded TCR beta cDNA. Modified slightly, ARM-PCR produced TCR beta libraries over three nested multiplex PCR rounds. TRBV1-TRBV30 forward primers and a C-beta reverse primer were used in the first two PCR rounds, which each ran for approximately 10 cycles. TCRdb processed the multiplex PCR reads anew with MiXCR; each CDR3 protein has one entry. The data contain a few hundred thousand distinct CDR3 sequences, around 50% of them singletons. Material for sequencing was peripheral blood. The receptors stem from a woman aged 25 to 39 with primary liver carcinoma and hepatitis B virus infection.

With respect to this clonotype: This may come from a read error, since a much larger clone is one base off. The V call is TRBV11-3, the J call TRBJ1-1; unclear D gene. The germline V gene encodes CDR1 SGHNT and CDR2 YENEEA. The CDR3 has 14 residues. CDR3 sequence: CASSLVMSSREALF. The CDR3 coding sequence is TGTGCCAGCAGCTTAGTTATGAGCAGCCGGGAAGCTCTCTTT.

Note on this clonotype: Being one base from a much bigger clone, this may be a read error. This chain joins TRBV12-3 or TRBV12-4 and TRBJ1-1; D gene unclear. V lost 10 bases and J 1 base, leaving 13 bases between the germline ends. This CDR3 is built from 13 residues. The CDR3 is CANRPTENTEAFF. The CDR3 nucleotides read TGTGCCAACAGACCTACGGAGAACACTGAAGCTTTCTTT.

This rearrangement joins TRBV6-2 or TRBV6-3 to TRBJ2-1, with D tentatively TRBD2 (5 bases). Trimming removed 8 bases at V and 7 bases at J, with 15 bases between. The CDR3 is 13 residues long. Germline V lookup: CDR1 MNHEY, CDR2 SVGEGT. The CDR3 loop reads CASRELAGNEQFF. DNA of the CDR3: TGTGCCAGCCGAGAGCTGGCGGGTAATGAGCAGTTCTTC.

A few counts support this clonotype. This chain uses TRBV5-4 with TRBJ2-2, with D perhaps matching TRBD1 or TRBD2 (6 bases each). V was cut by 2 bases and J by 5 bases, with 10 bases left in between. The CDR3 extends over 14 amino acids. Germline V gene sequence: CDR1 SGHNT, CDR2 YYREEE (reference sequence). The CDR3 DNA sequence: TGTGCCAGCAGCTTTCAAGGGGGGACCGGGGAGCTGTTTTTT. Amino acid sequence: CASSFQGGTGELFF. Full variable domain (rest looked up from reference TRBV5-4 and TRBJ2-2): ETGVTQSPTHLIKTRGQQVTLRCSSQSGHNTVSWYQQALGQGPQFIFQYYREEENGRGNFPPRFSGLQFPNYSSELNVNALELDDSALYLCASSFQGGTGELFFGEGSRLTVL.

This clonotype was observed many times. This rearrangement joins TRBV10-3 to TRBJ1-2; D might be TRBD1 (5 bases). V dropped 4 bases and J dropped 5 bases, with 11 bases sitting between them. Germline V gene lookup returns CDR1 ENHRY and CDR2 SYGVKD. CDR3 length: 13 residues. The CDR3 DNA reads as TGTGCCATCAGTGGGGGCAGCGGTTATGGCTACACCTTC. Its protein product is CAISGGSGYGYTF.

The chain uses TRBV7-9 and TRBJ2-7, with D maybe TRBD1 (6 bases). V shed 5 bases and J shed 5 bases, with 16 bases lying between them. The CDR3 has 14 amino acids. Looked up from germline, CDR1 is SEHNR and CDR2 is FQNEAQ (reference sequence). For the CDR3, the DNA is TGTGCCAGCAGCCAAGCTAGGGGGTCGAACGAGCAGTACTTC. It specifies CASSQARGSNEQYF.

The rearrangement joins TRBV5-4 to TRBJ2-7, with 7 bases identical to TRBD2. The junction had 6 bases not matched to a gene; V was cut back by 0 bases and J by 3 bases. CDR3 length: 15 residues. Germline V gives CDR1 SGHNT, CDR2 YYREEE (reference sequence). The CDR3 region is CASSLDPWEGYEQYF. The CDR3 DNA sequence: TGTGCCAGCAGCTTGGACCCCTGGGAGGGCTACGAGCAGTACTTC.

This clonotype was seen at least ten times. The V call is TRBV4-1, the J call TRBJ2-1, with D unresolved. The germline V gene encodes CDR1 MGHRA and CDR2 YSYEKL. V lost 0 bases to trimming and J lost 13 bases, with 10 bases between them. The CDR3 sequence is 12 residues long. The CDR3 loop is CASSQDFGFQFF. CDR3 nucleotides: TGCGCCAGCAGCCAAGATTTCGGGTTCCAGTTCTTC.

This sequence joins TRBV11-2 and TRBJ1-3; no clear D gene. CDR1 is SGHAT and CDR2 is FQNNGV in the germline V gene. The CDR3 extends over 14 amino acids. CDR3 coding DNA: TGTGACGGCACTAATTTCTTATCTGGAAACACCATATATTTT. Its protein product is CDGTNFLSGNTIYF. Full variable domain (missing parts from reference TRBV11-2 and TRBJ1-3): EAGVAQSPRYKIIEKRQSVAFWCNPISGHATLYWYQQILGQGPKLLIQFQNNGVVDDSQLPKDRFSAERLKGVDSTLKIQPAKLEDSAVYLCDGTNFLSGNTIYFGEGSWLTVV.

Concerning this clonotype itself: This may be a read error, as it is one base from a much larger clone. The rearrangement uses TRBV6-6 and TRBJ2-5; TRBD1 aligns across 8 bases. Germline CDR1 reads MNHNY; CDR2 reads SVGAGI (reference sequence). V dropped 7 bases and J dropped 5; count of bases not matched to a gene: 12. CDR3 length: 15 residues. The CDR3 region has the DNA TGTGCCAGCAATAGCGACAGGGGCTGGGACGAGACCCAGTACTTC. Its protein is CASNSDRGWDETQYF.

The chain joins TRBV2 to TRBJ2-2; maybe TRBD1 (5 bases). V was trimmed by 6 bases and J by 9 bases, leaving 20 bases between them. CDR3 length: 15 residues. The germline gives CDR1 SNHLY, CDR2 FYNNEI. The CDR3 region is CASRSHRQNRRELFF. In DNA form, the CDR3 reads TGTGCCAGCAGGTCCCACCGACAGAACCGGCGGGAGCTGTTTTTT.

Regarding this clonotype: This may be a read error: a much more frequent sequence differs by one nucleotide. The chain carries TRBV12-3 or TRBV12-4 and TRBJ2-7; weak D call: TRBD1 (6 bases). The CDR3 has 14 residues. The CDR3 nucleotides are TGTGCCGGCAGCCTATGGGGGCGCGACTACGAGCAGTACTTC. Translation: CAGSLWGRDYEQYF.

Comments on this clonotype: An end of the junction does not agree with germline; a read error may underlie this. The chain links TRBV6-5 to TRBJ1-2; no clear D. CDR3 length: 15 amino acids. Germline lookup yields CDR1 MNHEY and CDR2 SVGAGI. The DNA of the CDR3 is TGTGCCAGCAGTGATGGAGTGTCTCCTAAATATGGCTACATCTTC. This gives the protein CASSDGVSPKYGYIF.

This clonotype was found a few times. V and J are TRBV5-6 and TRBJ2-7, with D possibly being TRBD1 (5 bases). The V gene's germline CDR1 is SGHDT and CDR2 YYEEEE. With 2 bases removed from V and 7 bases from J, the gap between germline ends came to 13 bases. The CDR3 sequence is 13 residues long. The CDR3 DNA sequence: TGTGCCAGCAGCTTTCGGCAGGGTGAAGAGCAGTACTTC. Residues: CASSFRQGEEQYF.

Concerning this clonotype: A clone one base away is much larger, so this may be a read error. J is TRBJ2-5 and V is TRBV4-1; 10 positions agree with TRBD1. CDR3 size: 16 residues. The germline CDR1 and CDR2 sequences are MGHRA and YSYEKL. The CDR3 region is CDSSHGQGGKQETQYF. The CDR3 DNA follows: TGCGACAGCAGCCACGGACAGGGGGGAAAACAAGAGACCCAGTACTTC.

The rearrangement uses TRBV29-1 and TRBJ2-5, with D possibly TRBD2 on 5 matching bases. The germline gives CDR1 SQVTM, CDR2 ANQGSEA. The CDR3 loop spans 15 amino acids. Trimming took 6 bases from V and 0 from J, leaving 17 bases between them. CDR3 bases: TGCAGCGTCGAGGGAGTCTTTTACGACCAAGAGACCCAGTACTTC. Protein sequence: CSVEGVFYDQETQYF.

The CDR3 protein is CACIWGRGDNQPQHF. The CDR3 DNA is TGTGCCTGCATCTGGGGGAGGGGGGACAATCAGCCCCAGCATTTT. The J gene is TRBJ1-5, the V gene TRBV6-1; D possibly corresponds to TRBD1 (6 bases). Trimming left V 11 bases short and J 3 bases short, with 20 bases between. This CDR3 contains 15 residues. Germline V gene lookup returns CDR1 MNHNS and CDR2 SASEGT.

For this clonotype: A much larger clone differs from this one at a single base, so this may be a read error. The chain couples TRBV11-2 to TRBJ2-3; 10 nucleotides align to TRBD2. The CDR3 is 14 residues long. The trim removed 7 bases at V and 5 bases at J, leaving 6 bases unmatched. Germline lookup yields CDR1 SGHAT and CDR2 FQNNGV. CDR3 sequence: CASNRGLAEDTQYF. CDR3 coding DNA: TGTGCCAGCAACCGCGGACTAGCGGAAGATACGCAGTATTTT.

As to this clonotype: Since the CDR3 does not end with the conserved phenylalanine or tryptophan, this likely comes from a read error. The rearrangement links TRBV6-2 or TRBV6-3 to TRBJ2-1; unclear D gene. Trimming removed 6 bases at V and 7 bases at J, with 16 bases between. Per germline, CDR1 MNHEY and CDR2 SVGEGT. The length of the CDR3 is 14 residues. As DNA, the CDR3 is TGTGCCAGCAGAAATGGGGATTTGGGAAATGAGCAGTTCTCC. This gives the protein CASRNGDLGNEQFS.

This chain connects TRBV2 to TRBJ2-3; D is possibly TRBD1 (6 bases). V gave up 7 bases and J gave up 2 bases, with 22 bases separating them. The CDR3 loop spans 17 amino acids. Germline assignment: CDR1 SNHLY and CDR2 FYNNEI. In nucleotides, the CDR3 is TGTGCCAGCACATTCCTGGGGGCGGGCCCTTTCACAGATACGCAGTATTTT. It translates to CASTFLGAGPFTDTQYF.

With regard to this clonotype: A junction end diverges from the germline sequence, so it may reflect a read error. The chain carries TRBV7-9 and TRBJ2-6; D is unclear. Germline V gives CDR1 SEHNR, CDR2 FQNEAQ (reference sequence). The CDR3 spans 15 residues. The CDR3 region has the DNA TGTGCCAGCAGCTTACGGATCTCTGGGACCAACGTCCTGACTTTC. It encodes CASSLRISGTNVLTF.

The chain uses TRBV6-1 and TRBJ2-7; perhaps TRBD1 as D (5 bases). V dropped 2 bases and J dropped 2 bases, with 13 bases sitting between them. The CDR3 is 15 residues long. The germline gives CDR1 MNHNS, CDR2 SASEGT. CDR3 nucleotide sequence: TGTGCCAGCAGTGAACGGGCAGGGTCGACCTACGAGCAGTACTTC. It codes for CASSERAGSTYEQYF.

The sample holds many counts of this clonotype. The V and J genes are TRBV6-5 and TRBJ2-3; a weak D match, TRBD2 (5 bases). This CDR3 spans 13 amino acids. CDR1 and CDR2 (germline): MNHEY, SVGAGI. V gave up 7 bases and J gave up 4 bases, with 12 bases separating them. As DNA, the CDR3 is TGTGCCAGCAACCTACCCGGGGCAGATACGCAGTATTTT. Its translation: CASNLPGADTQYF.

Concerning this clonotype itself: At one boundary the junction diverges from the germline segment, which might be a read error. The CDR3 nucleotides read TGCGCCAGCAGCCTTAGGACAGGGTCCAACACCGGGGGGCTGTTTTTT. This gives the protein CASSLRTGSNTGGLFF. The gene calls are TRBV4-3 and TRBJ2-2; TRBD1 matches 8 bases. The CDR3 is made up of 16 amino acids. Germline V gives CDR1 LGHNA, CDR2 YSLEER.

The chain combines TRBV6-5 with TRBJ2-7; possible D gene TRBD1, 7 bases. Trimming cost V 8 bases and J 5 bases, with 25 bases left between them. The CDR3 covers 16 residues. The germline V gene encodes CDR1 MNHEY and CDR2 SVGAGI. This CDR3 is CASQLFDRQGGHEQYF. Written as DNA, the CDR3 is TGTGCCAGCCAACTCTTCGATCGACAGGGAGGCCACGAGCAGTACTTC.

Concerning this clonotype: One junction end disagrees with the germline gene, perhaps due to a read error. V usage is TRBV4-2 and J usage is TRBJ1-5, with D hard to call. The CDR3 spans 14 residues. Per the germline V gene, CDR1 is LGHNA and CDR2 is YNFKEQ. The CDR3 sequence is CASSQADSSQPQHF. The CDR3 DNA sequence: TGTGCCAGCAGCCAAGCGGATAGCAGTCAGCCCCAGCATTTT.

This clonotype was seen a few times. V usage is TRBV11-2 and J usage is TRBJ2-3, with D unclear. Trimming shortened V by 9 bases and J by 1 base, and 8 bases separated the two germline ends. CDR1 is SGHAT, CDR2 FQNNGV, per germline. This CDR3 is 12 amino acids long. CDR3 protein: CASTSRTDTQYF. In DNA form, the CDR3 reads TGTGCCAGTACCTCGCGCACAGATACGCAGTATTTT. Based on the CDR3 plus reference TRBV11-2 and TRBJ2-3, the full variable domain is EAGVAQSPRYKIIEKRQSVAFWCNPISGHATLYWYQQILGQGPKLLIQFQNNGVVDDSQLPKDRFSAERLKGVDSTLKIQPAKLEDSAVYLCASTSRTDTQYFGPGTRLTVL.

This clonotype came up many times. The chain couples TRBV11-2 to TRBJ2-1; TRBD1 matches 11 bases. Germline V gene lookup returns CDR1 SGHAT and CDR2 FQNNGV. The ends lost 4 bases at V and 10 bases at J; junction bases unmatched: 12. The CDR3 has 16 residues. The CDR3 here is CASSSAGTGGSGEQFF. The CDR3 coding sequence is TGTGCCAGCAGCTCCGCCGGGACAGGGGGTTCGGGCGAGCAGTTCTTC.

Note on this clonotype: The final CDR3 position lacks the conserved phenylalanine or tryptophan, pointing to a likely read error. The chain has TRBV6-5 and TRBJ2-1, with 9 bases that match TRBD2. Germline V CDR1 and CDR2: MNHEY, SVGAGI. V lost 5 bases and J lost 1; bases outside the gene matches: 9. This CDR3 comprises 17 residues. This CDR3 is CASSLTPSGISYNEQFS. The CDR3 DNA sequence: TGTGCCAGCAGTCTAACCCCTAGCGGGATTTCCTACAATGAGCAGTTCTCC.

The CDR3 spells CASRRQGDGNTIYF. CDR3 sequence (DNA): TGTGCCAGCAGAAGGCAGGGTGACGGAAACACCATATATTTT. The V and J genes are TRBV6-5 and TRBJ1-3, with D maybe TRBD1 (5 bases). In germline, CDR1 is MNHEY, CDR2 SVGAGI. V lost 6 bases and J lost 4, with 13 bases in between. The CDR3 is 14 amino acids.

This clonotype has more than one count but fewer than ten. This chain links TRBV6-1 with TRBJ2-1; D unclear. The CDR3 sequence is 13 residues long. The V end was cut by 8 bases, the J end by 1 base, with 9 bases between. Per germline, CDR1 MNHNS and CDR2 SASEGT. The CDR3 protein is CASRLGSYNEQFF. Here the CDR3 DNA reads TGTGCCAGCCGGTTGGGATCCTACAATGAGCAGTTCTTC.